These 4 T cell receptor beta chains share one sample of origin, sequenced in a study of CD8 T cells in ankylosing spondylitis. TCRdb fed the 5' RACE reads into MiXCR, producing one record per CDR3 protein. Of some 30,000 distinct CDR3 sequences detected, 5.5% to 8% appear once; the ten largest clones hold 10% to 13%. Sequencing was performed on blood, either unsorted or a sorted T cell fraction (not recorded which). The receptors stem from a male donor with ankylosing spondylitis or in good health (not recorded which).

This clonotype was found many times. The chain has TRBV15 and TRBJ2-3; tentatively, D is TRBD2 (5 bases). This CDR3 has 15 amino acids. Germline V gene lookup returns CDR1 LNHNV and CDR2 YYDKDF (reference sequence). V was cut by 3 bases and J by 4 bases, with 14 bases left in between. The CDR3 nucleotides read TGTGCCACCAGCAGCGGAGGCTCGGCTTCAGATACGCAGTATTTT. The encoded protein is CATSSGGSASDTQYF.

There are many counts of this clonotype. The CDR3 nucleotides are TGCAGTGCTACCCTACTAGCGGGAGGGCCCGATGAGCAGTTCTTC. Protein sequence: CSATLLAGGPDEQFF. The chain employs TRBV20-1 and TRBJ2-1, with 13 bases that match TRBD2. CDR1 and CDR2 (germline): DFQATT, SNEGSKA (reference sequence). The length of the CDR3 is 15 residues. V was pared by 4 bases and J by 8 bases, with 8 bases of the junction left unmatched.

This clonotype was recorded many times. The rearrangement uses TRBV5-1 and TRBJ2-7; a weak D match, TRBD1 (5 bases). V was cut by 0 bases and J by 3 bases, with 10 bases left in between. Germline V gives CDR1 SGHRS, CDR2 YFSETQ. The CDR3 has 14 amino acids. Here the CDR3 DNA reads TGCGCCAGCAGCTTGGATAGGGGAATCTACGAGCAGTACTTC. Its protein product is CASSLDRGIYEQYF.

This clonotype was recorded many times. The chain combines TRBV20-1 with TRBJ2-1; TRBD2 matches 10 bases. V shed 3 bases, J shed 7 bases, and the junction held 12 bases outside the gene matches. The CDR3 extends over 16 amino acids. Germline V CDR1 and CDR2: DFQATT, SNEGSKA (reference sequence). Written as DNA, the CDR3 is TGCAGTGCTAGTCCGGGACTAGCGAAAGGGGGGAATGAGCAGTTCTTC. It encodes CSASPGLAKGGNEQFF.